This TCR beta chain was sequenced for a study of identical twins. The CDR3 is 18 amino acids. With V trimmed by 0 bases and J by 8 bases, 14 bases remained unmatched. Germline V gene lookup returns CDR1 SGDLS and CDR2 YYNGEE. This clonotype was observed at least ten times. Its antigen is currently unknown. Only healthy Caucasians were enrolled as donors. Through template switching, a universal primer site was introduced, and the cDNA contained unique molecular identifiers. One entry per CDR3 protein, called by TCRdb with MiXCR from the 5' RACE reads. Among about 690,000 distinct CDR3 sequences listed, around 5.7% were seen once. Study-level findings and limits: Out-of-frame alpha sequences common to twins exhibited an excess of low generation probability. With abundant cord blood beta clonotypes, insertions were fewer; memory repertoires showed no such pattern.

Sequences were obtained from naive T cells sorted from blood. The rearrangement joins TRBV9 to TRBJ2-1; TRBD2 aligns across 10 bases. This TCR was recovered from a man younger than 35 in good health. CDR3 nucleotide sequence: TGTGCCAGCAGCGTAGTGCCGCTAGCGGGAGCCTATGGGGATGAGCAGTTCTTC. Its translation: CASSVVPLAGAYGDEQFF. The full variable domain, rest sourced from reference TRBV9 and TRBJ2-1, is DSGVTQTPKHLITATGQRVTLRCSPRSGDLSVYWYQQSLDQGLQFLIQYYNGEERAKGNILERFSAQQFPDLHSELNLSSLELGDSALYFCASSVVPLAGAYGDEQFFGPGTRLTVL.